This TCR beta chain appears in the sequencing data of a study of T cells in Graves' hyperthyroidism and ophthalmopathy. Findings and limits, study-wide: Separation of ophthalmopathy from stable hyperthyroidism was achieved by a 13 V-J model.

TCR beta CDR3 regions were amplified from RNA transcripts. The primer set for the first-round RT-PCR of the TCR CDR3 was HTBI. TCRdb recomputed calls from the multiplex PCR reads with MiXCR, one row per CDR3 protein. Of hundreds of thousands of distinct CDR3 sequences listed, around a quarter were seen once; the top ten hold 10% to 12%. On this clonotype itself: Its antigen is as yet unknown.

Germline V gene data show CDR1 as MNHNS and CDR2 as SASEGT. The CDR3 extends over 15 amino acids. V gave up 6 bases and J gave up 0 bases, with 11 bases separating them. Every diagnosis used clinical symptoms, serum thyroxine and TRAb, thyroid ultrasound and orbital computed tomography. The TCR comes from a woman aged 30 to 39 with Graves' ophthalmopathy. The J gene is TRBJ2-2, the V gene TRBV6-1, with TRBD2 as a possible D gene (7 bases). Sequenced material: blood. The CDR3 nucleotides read TGTGCCAGCAGGGGGGGGGACACGAACACCGGGGAGCTGTTTTTT. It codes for CASRGGDTNTGELFF.